Listed below are T cell receptor beta chains from one sample, sequenced in a study of blood T cell repertoires in COVID-19. Data came from immunoSEQ multiplex PCR; TCRdb stores just in-frame clones and leaves some out. Here the sample spans around 180,000 clones, 86% being singletons. The sequenced sample consisted of peripheral blood. The receptors stem from a man between 70 and 80 years old with active or convalescent COVID-19. The conserved cysteine and the conserved F or W are not part of the CDR3 here. Each record gives: J gene, CDR3 length, V gene, CDR3 protein.

>TRBJ2-7|11|TRBV9
ASNPGLGHEQY
>TRBJ2-2|17|TRBV3-1/TRBV3-2
ASSLRGLPNSRPSGELF
>TRBJ2-2|14|TRBV5-5
ASILYRGRDTGELF
>TRBJ1-6|14|TRBV6-5
ASSYSRRAYNSPLH
>TRBJ1-1|14|TRBV5-8
ASSDHLAQKNTEAF
>TRBJ1-2|10|TRBV7-8
ASSQIDARGT
>TRBJ1-4|9|TRBV19
ASRENEKLF
>TRBJ2-1|10|TRBV5-1
ASRTGYGEQF
>TRBJ1-5|13|TRBV18
ASSPTTVSNQPQH
>TRBJ2-3|14|TRBV7-2
ASSFGLAGGGDTQY